This record covers a single T cell receptor (beta chain). The data derive from a study of blood T cell repertoires in COVID-19. The CDR3 totals 15 residues. The ends were cut back, 6 bases at V and 2 bases at J, with 14 bases in the middle. Germline lookup yields CDR1 SNHLY and CDR2 FYNNEI. Clones were read by immunoSEQ multiplex PCR, and TCRdb kept only the in-frame ones, dropping some. The sample has a few hundred thousand clones, more than 70% seen once. The chain employs TRBV2 and TRBJ2-1; TRBD2 might be the D (6 bases). The sample comprised peripheral blood. This clonotype originated in a woman between 50 and 59 years old with acute or convalescent COVID-19. In DNA form, the CDR3 reads TGTGCCAGCAGGGGGCTGTCGGGAGCCTACAATGAGCAGTTCTTC. It codes for CASRGLSGAYNEQFF.